This T cell receptor (beta chain) was sequenced for a study of blood T cell repertoires in COVID-19. V shed 5 bases and J 7 bases; nucleotides not matched to a gene: 12. The CDR3 spans 15 residues. Germline V CDR1 and CDR2: GTSNPN, SVGIG (reference sequence). Assay used: immunoSEQ multiplex PCR; TCRdb lists only in-frame clones, some missing. The table includes 190,000 or so clones, around 79% detected once. V gene TRBV30 combines with J gene TRBJ1-4; 8 bases are a match to TRBD1. The receptor's source is a man aged 50 to 60 who had recovered from COVID-19. Sequenced input: peripheral blood. CDR3 loop: CAWDRGLIGGEKLFF. Here the CDR3 DNA reads TGTGCCTGGGACAGGGGTTTAATCGGTGGTGAAAAACTGTTTTTT.